This section outlines one TCR beta chain sequence together with its context. What it binds is unknown. Trimming left V 4 bases short and J 8 bases short, with 11 bases between. This CDR3 is 12 amino acids long. The method was immunoSEQ multiplex PCR; TCRdb's version includes in-frame clones alone and lacks a portion of them. Among roughly 35,000 clones listed, 75% to 85% were seen once. The source of the sample is a study of T cell responses to AZD1222 COVID-19 vaccine. Regarding the study as a whole: Donors were chiefly white British, with a greater number of females, and clonal diversity was perhaps underestimated. At study baseline, merely roughly 6 AZD1222 recipients were seropositive. Spike regions recognized by vaccine-associated CD4 TCRs spanned the protein, led by 160-218 and 743-854.

The clonotype comes from an adult who received the AZD1222 COVID-19 vaccine. Source: peripheral blood, taken 28 days after the second AZD1222 dose. The chain couples TRBV12-3 or TRBV12-4 to TRBJ1-1; D not resolved. The CDR3 DNA sequence: TGTGCCAGCAGTTGGGGAGGGAGGGAAGCTTTCTTT. Protein product: CASSWGGREAFF.